The present entry profiles one T cell receptor beta chain with its context. Its matching antigen is unknown. These data originate in a study of cytomegalovirus exposure and HLA in healthy donors. Turning to the study itself: According to later analysis, the same platform produced the 90 to 150 validation and several hundred first-cohort repertoires.

Study outcomes and limitations: Cytomegalovirus-associated TCR beta chains were listed, numbering 164. According to a subsequent analysis, TCR clusters identified in the first cohort showed a tendency to co-occur across the 100 to 150 validation repertoires.

Clones were read by immunoSEQ multiplex PCR, and TCRdb kept only the in-frame ones, dropping some. The sample includes approximately 110,000 clones, approximately 91% seen only once; the top ten take 2% to 2.5%. The CDR3 spans 15 residues. J lost 4 bases, V lost 6 bases, and 9 bases had no gene match. Germline V gene sequence: CDR1 MGHDK, CDR2 SYGVNS. Sequences were obtained from PBMCs. This receptor was taken from a woman aged 18-29 years in good health and CMV-seronegative. The chain recombines TRBV25-1 with TRBJ2-1; TRBD2 aligns across 7 bases. The CDR3 here is CASSVTGGPYNEQFF. Written as DNA, the CDR3 is TGTGCCAGCAGCGTAACGGGGGGACCATACAATGAGCAGTTCTTC. Drawing the rest from reference TRBV25-1 and TRBJ2-1, the complete variable domain is EADIYQTPRYLVIGTGKKITLECSQTMGHDKMYWYQQDPGMELHLIHYSYGVNSTEKGDLSSESTVSRIRTEHFPLTLESARPSHTSQYLCASSVTGGPYNEQFFGPGTRLTVL.